This TCR beta chain was found in a study of spatial heterogeneity in lung cancer. Across the study: Alpha-chain detections were consistently fewer than beta-chain detections among the sequences.

Time point denoted: sample taken at primary tumor resection. No cells were sorted before sequencing. The whole RNA sequenced was extracted from tumor, nontumor lung or frozen PBMC. A total of fewer than 80 untreated early-stage non-small cell lung cancer patients served as donors. TCRdb redid the calling of the 5' RACE reads with MiXCR, one entry per CDR3 protein. The sample lists roughly 25,000 distinct CDR3 sequences; 4% to 6% were seen once. Germline V gene data show CDR1 as SGHTA and CDR2 as FQGNSA. Trimming removed 5 bases from V and 2 bases from J; junction bases left unmatched: 8. This CDR3 is 16 amino acids long.

Specimen: PBMCs, collected at surgery. The clonotype was recovered from a male donor with early-stage non-small cell lung cancer. The gene calls are TRBV7-2 and TRBJ2-7, with 11 bases matching TRBD1. DNA for the CDR3: TGTGCCAGCAGCCGAACTCCGGGACAGGGGGCCTACGAGCAGTACTTC. Its translation: CASSRTPGQGAYEQYF.